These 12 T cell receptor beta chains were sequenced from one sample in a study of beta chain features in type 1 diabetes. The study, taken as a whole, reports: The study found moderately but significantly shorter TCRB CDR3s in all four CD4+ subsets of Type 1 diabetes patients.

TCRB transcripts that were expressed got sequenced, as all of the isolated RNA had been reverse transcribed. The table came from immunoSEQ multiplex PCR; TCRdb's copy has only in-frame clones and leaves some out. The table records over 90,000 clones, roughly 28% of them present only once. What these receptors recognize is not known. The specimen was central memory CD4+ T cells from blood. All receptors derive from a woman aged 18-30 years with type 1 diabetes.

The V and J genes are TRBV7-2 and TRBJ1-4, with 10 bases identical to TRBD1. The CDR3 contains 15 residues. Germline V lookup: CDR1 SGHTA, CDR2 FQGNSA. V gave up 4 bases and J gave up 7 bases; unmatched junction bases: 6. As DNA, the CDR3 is TGTGCCAGCAGCTCGGCAGGGACAGGGGTTGAAAAACTGTTTTTT. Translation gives CASSSAGTGVEKLFF. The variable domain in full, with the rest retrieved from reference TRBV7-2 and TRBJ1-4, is GAGVSQSPSNKVTEKGKDVELRCDPISGHTALYWYRQSLGQGLEFLIYFQGNSAPDKSGLPSDRFSAERTGGSVSTLTIQRTQQEDSAVYLCASSSAGTGVEKLFFGSGTQLSVL.

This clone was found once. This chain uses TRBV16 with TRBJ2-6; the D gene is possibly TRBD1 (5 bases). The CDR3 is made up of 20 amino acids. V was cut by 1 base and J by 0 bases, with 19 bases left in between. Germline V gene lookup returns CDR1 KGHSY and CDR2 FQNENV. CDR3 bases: TGTGCCAGCAGCCAATTATCTTCGGCAGGGCGTCGCTCTGGGGCCAACGTCCTGACTTTC. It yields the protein CASSQLSSAGRRSGANVLTF.

The CDR3 reads CASTHPDRTGGGYTF. The CDR3 DNA is TGTGCCAGTACCCATCCAGATCGGACCGGAGGGGGCTACACCTTC. This chain uses TRBV19 with TRBJ1-2; D remains ambiguous. The germline CDR1 and CDR2 sequences are LNHDA and SQIVND (reference sequence). The ends were cut back, 7 bases at V and 8 bases at J, with 23 bases in the middle. The CDR3 contains 15 residues.

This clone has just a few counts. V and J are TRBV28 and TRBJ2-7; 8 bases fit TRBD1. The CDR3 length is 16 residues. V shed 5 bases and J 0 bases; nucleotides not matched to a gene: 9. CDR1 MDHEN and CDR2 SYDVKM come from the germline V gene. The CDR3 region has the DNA TGTGCCAGCAGTCAAACTGGACAGGGCACCTCCTACGAGCAGTACGTC. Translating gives CASSQTGQGTSYEQYV.

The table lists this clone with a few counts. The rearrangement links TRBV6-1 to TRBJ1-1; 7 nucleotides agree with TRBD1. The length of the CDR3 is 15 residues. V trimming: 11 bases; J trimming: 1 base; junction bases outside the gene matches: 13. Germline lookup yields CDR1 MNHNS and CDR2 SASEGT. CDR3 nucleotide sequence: TGTGCCTCTAGACAGGGACCCGGCTCGAACACTGAAGCTTTCTTT. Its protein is CASRQGPGSNTEAFF.

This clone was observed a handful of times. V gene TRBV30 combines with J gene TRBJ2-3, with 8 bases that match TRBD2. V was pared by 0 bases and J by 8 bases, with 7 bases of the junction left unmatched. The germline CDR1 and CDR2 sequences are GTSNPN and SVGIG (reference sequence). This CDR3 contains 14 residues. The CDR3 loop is CAWSVREGIGTQYF. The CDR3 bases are TGTGCCTGGAGTGTACGGGAGGGCATTGGTACGCAGTATTTT.

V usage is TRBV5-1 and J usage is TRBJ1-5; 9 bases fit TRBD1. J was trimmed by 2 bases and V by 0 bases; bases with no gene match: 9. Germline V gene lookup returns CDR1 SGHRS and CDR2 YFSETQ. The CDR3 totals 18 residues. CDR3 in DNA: TGCGCCAGCAGCTTGGGGACCACAGGGGGCGGGGGCAATCAGCCCCAGCATTTT. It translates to CASSLGTTGGGGNQPQHF.

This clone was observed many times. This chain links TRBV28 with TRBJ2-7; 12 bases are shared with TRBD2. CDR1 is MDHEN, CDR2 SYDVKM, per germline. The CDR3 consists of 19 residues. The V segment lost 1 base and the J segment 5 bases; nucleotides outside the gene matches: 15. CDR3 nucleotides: TGTGCCAGCAGTTTATTCCGATCTAGCGGGAGGGATTTGGGGAACGAGCAGTACTTC. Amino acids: CASSLFRSSGRDLGNEQYF.

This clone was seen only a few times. Here the CDR3 DNA reads TGTGCCAGCAGCCAACAGGGGGCGAGCACAGATACGCAGTATTTT. Translating it yields CASSQQGASTDTQYF. V gene TRBV7-3 combines with J gene TRBJ2-3; 9 bases map to TRBD1. This CDR3 has 15 amino acids. Unmatched junction bases numbered 3, after V lost 5 bases and J lost 0 bases. CDR1 and CDR2 (germline): SGHTA, FQGTGA.

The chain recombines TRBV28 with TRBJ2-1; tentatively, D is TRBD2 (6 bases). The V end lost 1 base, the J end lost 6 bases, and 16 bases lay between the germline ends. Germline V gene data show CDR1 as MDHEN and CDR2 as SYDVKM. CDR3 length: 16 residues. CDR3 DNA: TGTGCCAGCAGTTTATTGACGGGAGTTTCATCCAATGAGCAGTTCTTC. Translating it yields CASSLLTGVSSNEQFF.

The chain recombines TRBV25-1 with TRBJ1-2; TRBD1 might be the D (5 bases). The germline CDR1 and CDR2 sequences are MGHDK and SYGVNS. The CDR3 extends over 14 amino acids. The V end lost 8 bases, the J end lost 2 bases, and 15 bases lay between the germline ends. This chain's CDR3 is CASATAGKNYGYTF. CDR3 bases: TGTGCCAGCGCTACTGCAGGGAAAAACTATGGCTACACCTTC.

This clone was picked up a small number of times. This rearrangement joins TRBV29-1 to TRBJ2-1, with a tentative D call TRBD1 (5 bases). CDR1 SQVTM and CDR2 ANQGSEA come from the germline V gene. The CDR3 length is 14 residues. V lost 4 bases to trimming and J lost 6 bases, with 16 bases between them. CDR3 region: CSVGLQEGANEQFF. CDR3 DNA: TGCAGCGTTGGGTTACAGGAAGGGGCCAATGAGCAGTTCTTC.